These 30 T cell receptor beta chains share one sample of origin, sequenced in a study of human CD4 T cells and Enterobacteriaceae. All CD4+ cells other than CD45RA+CCR7+CD95- naive cells were sorted as memory, over 95% pure. The repertoire was sequenced with immunoSEQ multiplex PCR; TCRdb's copy has only in-frame clones and lacks some. The table has tens of thousands of clones, approximately 84% seen once; the top ten hold around 1.7%. The source material was memory CD4+ T cells from blood. The receptor set was obtained from a human donor in good health.

This clone was recorded only once. The chain combines TRBV5-5 with TRBJ2-3; D not resolved. The CDR3 has 14 amino acids. Trimming cost V 4 bases and J 4 bases, with 13 bases left between them. Germline assignment: CDR1 SGHKS and CDR2 YYEKEE (reference sequence). The CDR3 spells CASSMYTSPDTQYF. In DNA form, the CDR3 reads TGTGCCAGCAGCATGTATACTTCCCCAGATACGCAGTATTTT.

Concerning this clone itself: A junction end diverges from the germline sequence, so it may reflect a read error. The chain uses TRBV5-1 and TRBJ2-5, with 10 nucleotides matching TRBD1. Germline values: CDR1 SGHRS, CDR2 YFSETQ. CDR3 length equals 14 residues. The CDR3 DNA follows: TGCGCCAGCAGGTTGGACAGGGGGAGAGATACCCAGTACTTC. Amino acids: CASRLDRGRDTQYF.

This clone appeared a few times. This rearrangement joins TRBV9 to TRBJ1-1, with D possibly matching TRBD1 (5 bases). From germline, CDR1 is SGDLS and CDR2 YYNGEE. The CDR3 runs to 16 residues. V was shortened by 3 bases and J by 0 bases, with 15 bases between the two germline ends. In DNA, the CDR3 is TGTGCCAGCAGCGCCTCGAGACAGACCATGAACACTGAAGCTTTCTTT. Residues: CASSASRQTMNTEAFF.

V usage is TRBV15 and J usage is TRBJ1-5; 10 bases are shared with TRBD1. From germline, CDR1 is LNHNV and CDR2 YYDKDF (reference sequence). V lost 5 bases and J lost 10; bases outside the gene matches: 14. CDR3 length: 16 residues. Written as DNA, the CDR3 is TGTGCCACCAGCGGAAACTTCGGGGACAGGGGCTCCCCCCAGCATTTT. Residues: CATSGNFGDRGSPQHF.

The chain recombines TRBV28 with TRBJ2-5; weak D call: TRBD2 (5 bases). This CDR3 contains 12 residues. Germline CDR1 is MDHEN and CDR2 is SYDVKM. Trimming cost V 9 bases and J 5 bases, with 13 bases left between them. The CDR3 reads CASNSDPETQYF. CDR3 in DNA: TGTGCCAGTAATAGCGATCCGGAGACCCAGTACTTC.

V is TRBV30 and J is TRBJ2-5; D possibly matches TRBD1 or TRBD2 (5 bases each). The CDR3 sequence is 15 residues long. Germline lookup yields CDR1 GTSNPN and CDR2 SVGIG (reference sequence). V lost 4 bases to trimming and J lost 10 bases, with 25 bases between them. This CDR3 reads CAWTSTRGPRRNQYF. DNA of the CDR3: TGTGCCTGGACCTCCACTCGGGGCCCCCGGAGGAACCAGTACTTC. Full variable domain (remainder filled in from reference TRBV30 and TRBJ2-5): SQTIHQWPATLVQPVGSPLSLECTVEGTSNPNLYWYRQAAGRGLQLLFYSVGIGQISSEVPQNLSASRPQDRQFILSSKKLLLSDSGFYLCAWTSTRGPRRNQYFGPGTRLLVL.

The chain couples TRBV11-3 to TRBJ2-1, with D perhaps matching TRBD1 or TRBD2 (7 bases each). Germline loops: CDR1 SGHNT, CDR2 YENEEA. V lost 1 base and J lost 10, with 17 bases in between. This CDR3 is built from 15 residues. CDR3 region: CASSLAGGGSGEQFF. The DNA for the CDR3 is TGTGCCAGCAGCTTAGCAGGGGGAGGGTCCGGGGAGCAGTTCTTC.

The chain is built from TRBV1 and TRBJ1-2; the tabulated D call, TRBD1, remains unverified against the DNA. TRBV1 represents a pseudogene. This CDR3 has 14 amino acids. The CDR3 DNA reads as TGCACCAGCAGCCAAGGGCGGCAGGGGGATGGCTACACCTTC. Protein product: CTSSQGRQGDGYTF.

The CDR3 sequence: CASSFSSGLSTDTQYF. The CDR3 region has the DNA TGTGCCAGCAGCTTCAGTAGCGGCCTCAGCACAGATACGCAGTATTTT. The chain is built from TRBV11-2 and TRBJ2-3; D is perhaps TRBD2 (6 bases). Germline-derived CDR1 and CDR2 are SGHAT and FQNNGV. Trimming shortened V by 3 bases and J by 0 bases, and 13 bases separated the two germline ends. This CDR3 region has 16 residues.

J is TRBJ1-2 and V is TRBV6-5, with D possibly being TRBD1 (5 bases). Per germline, CDR1 MNHEY and CDR2 SVGAGI. This CDR3 spans 15 amino acids. With 0 bases removed from V and 0 bases from J, the gap between germline ends came to 8 bases. The CDR3 nucleotides read TGTGCCAGCAGTTACTCGTTGACAGCTAACTATGGCTACACCTTC. Its protein is CASSYSLTANYGYTF.

This clone was observed once. The chain couples TRBV6-5 to TRBJ1-3; D unresolved. The CDR3 is 16 amino acids. Germline CDR1 MNHEY, CDR2 SVGAGI. V dropped 0 bases and J dropped 0 bases, with 9 bases sitting between them. This CDR3 reads CASSYSFRVSGNTIYF. Written as DNA, the CDR3 is TGTGCCAGCAGTTACTCGTTTCGGGTCTCTGGAAACACCATATATTTT.

The chain couples TRBV2 to TRBJ2-6, with D unresolved. Germline V gene lookup returns CDR1 SNHLY and CDR2 FYNNEI. The CDR3 extends over 12 amino acids. The germline V and J ends were trimmed by 8 bases and 5 bases, with 7 bases remaining between them. This CDR3 reads CASSLWANVLTF. CDR3 DNA: TGTGCCAGCTCCCTCTGGGCCAACGTCCTGACTTTC.

This CDR3 is CASSLSAGGWTDTQYF. CDR3 nucleotides: TGTGCCAGCAGTTTATCAGCGGGAGGGTGGACAGATACGCAGTATTTT. The chain is built from TRBV27 and TRBJ2-3, with TRBD2 identical over 10 bases. The trim removed 0 bases at V and 3 bases at J, leaving 3 bases unmatched. The CDR3 sequence is 16 residues long. Germline V gene sequence: CDR1 MNHEY, CDR2 SMNVEV (reference sequence).

The chain recombines TRBV13 with TRBJ2-1; D ambiguous. Germline V gives CDR1 PRHDT, CDR2 FYEKMQ (reference sequence). The V and J ends lost 0 bases and 5 bases respectively, with 14 bases between them. This CDR3 comprises 16 residues. The CDR3 bases are TGTGCCAGCAGCTTAGGGGCCGACCGTCCCCACAATGAGCAGTTCTTC. It encodes CASSLGADRPHNEQFF. Full variable domain (missing parts from reference TRBV13 and TRBJ2-1): AAGVIQSPRHLIKEKRETATLKCYPIPRHDTVYWYQQGPGQDPQFLISFYEKMQSDKGSIPDRFSAQQFSDYHSELNMSSLELGDSALYFCASSLGADRPHNEQFFGPGTRLTVL.

The chain recombines TRBV5-6 with TRBJ2-2; 13 nucleotides match TRBD2. The J segment lost 4 bases and the V segment lost 5 bases, leaving 5 bases of the junction unmatched. Germline V lookup: CDR1 SGHDT, CDR2 YYEEEE. The CDR3 runs 16 residues. CDR3 bases: TGTGCCAGCAGATTACTAGCGGGAGGGACCACCGGGGAGCTGTTTTTT. It specifies CASRLLAGGTTGELFF.

This clone was detected only a few times. The genes are TRBV19 and TRBJ1-1, with 9 bases fitting TRBD1. Trimming removed 3 bases from V and 6 bases from J; junction bases left unmatched: 11. From germline, CDR1 is LNHDA and CDR2 SQIVND (reference sequence). This CDR3 contains 16 residues. CDR3 in amino acids: CASSMGQGRFFAEAFF. CDR3 coding DNA: TGTGCCAGTAGTATGGGACAGGGTCGGTTCTTCGCTGAAGCTTTCTTT.

The V gene is TRBV2, the J gene TRBJ1-1; D unresolved. V lost 6 bases and J lost 5, with 7 bases in between. The V gene's germline CDR1 is SNHLY and CDR2 FYNNEI. This CDR3 contains 11 residues. CDR3 residues: CASRQETEAFF. Written as DNA, the CDR3 is TGTGCCAGCAGACAAGAGACTGAAGCTTTCTTT.

The CDR3 is CASSLGQGGQETQYF. The CDR3 bases are TGTGCCAGCAGTCTGGGACAGGGGGGGCAAGAGACCCAGTACTTC. This chain links TRBV27 with TRBJ2-5; 11 nucleotides align to TRBD1. Germline trimming cut 5 bases from V and 2 bases from J; bases unmatched to any gene: 4. This CDR3 has 15 amino acids. Germline V lookup: CDR1 MNHEY, CDR2 SMNVEV (reference sequence).

V and J are TRBV10-3 and TRBJ2-4; D is possibly TRBD2 (6 bases). With 3 bases removed from V and 7 bases from J, the gap between germline ends came to 22 bases. CDR3 length: 17 amino acids. Germline CDR1 and CDR2: ENHRY and SYGVKD. The CDR3 is CAISDERGPTRGNIQYF. DNA for the CDR3: TGTGCCATCAGTGACGAAAGGGGTCCAACCCGGGGGAACATTCAGTACTTC.

This chain joins TRBV5-4 and TRBJ2-5; D is perhaps TRBD1 (5 bases). The V end was cut by 4 bases, the J end by 2 bases, with 12 bases between. The CDR3 is 14 residues long. Germline V lookup: CDR1 SGHNT, CDR2 YYREEE (reference sequence). The CDR3 DNA reads TGTGCCAGCAGCATAGGACAATTACAAGAGACCCAGTACTTC. It translates to CASSIGQLQETQYF.

As regards this clone: Possible read error: a much larger clone is one base away. The V and J genes are TRBV11-3 and TRBJ2-1; D possibly corresponds to TRBD2 (6 bases). Trimming removed 0 bases from V and 2 bases from J, with 17 bases in between. The germline gives CDR1 SGHNT, CDR2 YENEEA. The CDR3 loop spans 18 amino acids. CDR3 coding DNA: TGTGCCAGCAGCTTAGATCAAGGCGGGAACGTAACCTACAATGAGCAGTTCTTC. As protein: CASSLDQGGNVTYNEQFF. The full variable domain, its missing parts supplied by reference TRBV11-3 and TRBJ2-1, is EAGVVQSPRYKIIEKKQPVAFWCNPISGHNTLYWYLQNLGQGPELLIRYENEEAVDDSQLPKDRFSAERLKGVDSTLKIQPAELGDSAVYLCASSLDQGGNVTYNEQFFGPGTRLTVL.

V usage is TRBV18 and J usage is TRBJ2-5; 12 nucleotides line up with TRBD2. The CDR3 is 16 amino acids. Losses at the gene ends were 4 bases for V and 6 bases for J; bases not matched to a gene: 9. Germline loops: CDR1 KGHSH, CDR2 LQKENI. CDR3 nucleotide sequence: TGTGCCAGCTCACAAACCGGGACTAGCGGGCCCCAGACCCAGTACTTC. Encoded protein: CASSQTGTSGPQTQYF.

The rearrangement uses TRBV19 and TRBJ1-5, with a tentative D call TRBD1 (6 bases). The CDR3 runs to 15 residues. The germline V gene encodes CDR1 LNHDA and CDR2 SQIVND (reference sequence). Trimming removed 7 bases at V and 1 base at J, with 14 bases between. CDR3 sequence (DNA): TGTGCCAGTATCGGGGGGGGCGCAAGCAATCAGCCCCAGCATTTT. Translated, it gives CASIGGGASNQPQHF.

The chain has TRBV6-6 and TRBJ2-7; TRBD2 matches 11 bases. The germline V gene encodes CDR1 MNHNY and CDR2 SVGAGI (reference sequence). J was trimmed by 2 bases and V by 6 bases; bases with no gene match: 3. This CDR3 is 14 amino acids long. Here the CDR3 DNA reads TGTGCCAGCAGCGTGGGACTAGCGGCCTACGAGCAGTACTTC. Residues: CASSVGLAAYEQYF.

The chain combines TRBV6-1 with TRBJ1-1; possible D gene TRBD1, 5 bases. The V end lost 5 bases, the J end lost 10 bases, and 17 bases lay between the germline ends. This CDR3 is 13 amino acids long. CDR1 MNHNS and CDR2 SASEGT come from the germline V gene. CDR3 bases: TGTGCCAGCAGTCACCGGGGACCTCGGGGAGCTTTCTTT. Translated: CASSHRGPRGAFF.

This rearrangement joins TRBV19 to TRBJ1-4; the D gene is possibly TRBD1 (5 bases). In germline, CDR1 is LNHDA, CDR2 SQIVND (reference sequence). The ends were cut back, 11 bases at V and 4 bases at J, with 14 bases in the middle. There are 13 residues in the CDR3. The CDR3 loop is CAARGDLNEKLFF. Written as DNA, the CDR3 is TGTGCCGCGCGGGGGGACCTTAATGAAAAACTGTTTTTT.

The chain links TRBV19 to TRBJ2-7; possible D gene TRBD1, 5 bases. This CDR3 is 14 amino acids long. Trimming removed 0 bases at V and 3 bases at J, with 9 bases between. Per germline, CDR1 LNHDA and CDR2 SQIVND (reference sequence). The CDR3 sequence is CASSIDRQSYEQYF. CDR3 DNA sequence: TGTGCCAGTAGTATAGATCGACAGAGCTACGAGCAGTACTTC.

This clone was seen once. The genes are TRBV19 and TRBJ2-5; 14 bases align to TRBD2. The CDR3 covers 19 residues. The V gene's germline CDR1 is LNHDA and CDR2 SQIVND (reference sequence). After removal of 1 base from V and 2 bases from J, the junction contained 9 bases not matched to a gene. CDR3 in DNA: TGTGCCAGTAGTATAGTTTCGACTAGCGGGAGGGCCGGTCAAGAGACCCAGTACTTC. Residues: CASSIVSTSGRAGQETQYF.

This clone was seen a few times. The sample contains more than one DNA sequence encoding this CDR3. The V gene is TRBV6-6, the J gene TRBJ2-7, with D possibly being TRBD1 (5 bases). The V end lost 0 bases, the J end lost 0 bases, and 9 bases lay between the germline ends. CDR1 is MNHNY, CDR2 SVGAGI, per germline (reference sequence). This CDR3 has 15 amino acids. The CDR3 region has the DNA TGTGCCAGCAGTTACTCAGGGGAAAGCTCCTACGAGCAGTACTTC. Protein sequence: CASSYSGESSYEQYF.

The gene calls are TRBV10-1 and TRBJ1-1, with a tentative D call TRBD1 (6 bases). The length of the CDR3 is 14 residues. CDR1 and CDR2 (germline): WNHNN, SYGVQD (reference sequence). Trimming shortened V by 8 bases and J by 3 bases, and 16 bases separated the two germline ends. The CDR3 coding sequence is TGCGCCAGCCGACCTAACTCAGGGGACACTGAAGCTTTCTTT. Protein sequence: CASRPNSGDTEAFF.